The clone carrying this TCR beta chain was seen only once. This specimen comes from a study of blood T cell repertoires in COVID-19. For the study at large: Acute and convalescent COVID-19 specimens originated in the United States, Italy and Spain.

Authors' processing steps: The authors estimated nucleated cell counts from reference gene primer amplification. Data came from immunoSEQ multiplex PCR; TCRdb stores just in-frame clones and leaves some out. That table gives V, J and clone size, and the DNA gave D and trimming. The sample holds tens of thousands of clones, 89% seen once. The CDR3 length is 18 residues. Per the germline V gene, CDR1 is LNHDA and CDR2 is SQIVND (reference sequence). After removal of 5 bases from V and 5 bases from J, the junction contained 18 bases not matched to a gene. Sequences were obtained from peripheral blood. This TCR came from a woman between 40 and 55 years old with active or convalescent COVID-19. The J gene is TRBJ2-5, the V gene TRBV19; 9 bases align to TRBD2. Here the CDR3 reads CASSAQLAGKARLETQYF. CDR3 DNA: TGTGCCAGTAGTGCCCAACTAGCGGGTAAAGCTAGGTTGGAGACCCAGTACTTC.